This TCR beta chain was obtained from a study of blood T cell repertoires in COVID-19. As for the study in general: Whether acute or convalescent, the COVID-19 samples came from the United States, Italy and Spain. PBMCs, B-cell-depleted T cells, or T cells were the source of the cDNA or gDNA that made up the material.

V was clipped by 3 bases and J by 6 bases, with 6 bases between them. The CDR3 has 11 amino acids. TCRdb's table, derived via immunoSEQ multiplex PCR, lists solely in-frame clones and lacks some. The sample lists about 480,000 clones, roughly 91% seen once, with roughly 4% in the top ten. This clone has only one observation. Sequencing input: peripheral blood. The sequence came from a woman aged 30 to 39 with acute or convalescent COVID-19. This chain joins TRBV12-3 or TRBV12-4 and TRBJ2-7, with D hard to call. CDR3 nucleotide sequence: TGTGCCAGCAGTTTCGTCGGCGAGCAGTACTTC. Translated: CASSFVGEQYF.